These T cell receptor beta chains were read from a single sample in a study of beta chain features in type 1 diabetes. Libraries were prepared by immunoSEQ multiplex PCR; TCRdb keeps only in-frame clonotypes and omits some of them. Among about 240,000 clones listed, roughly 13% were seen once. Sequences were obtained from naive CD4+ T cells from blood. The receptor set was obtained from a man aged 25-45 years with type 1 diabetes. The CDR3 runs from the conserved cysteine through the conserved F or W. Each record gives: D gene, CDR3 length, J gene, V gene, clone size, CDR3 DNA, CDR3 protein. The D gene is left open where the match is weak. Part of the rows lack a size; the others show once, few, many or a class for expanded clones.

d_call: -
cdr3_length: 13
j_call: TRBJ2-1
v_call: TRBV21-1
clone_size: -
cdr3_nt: TGTGCCAGCAGCAACGGGGGGGGTAATGAGCAGTTCTTC
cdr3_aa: CASSNGGGNEQFF

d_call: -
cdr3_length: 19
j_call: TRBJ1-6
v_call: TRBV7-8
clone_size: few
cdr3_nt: TGTGCCAGCAGCTTAGGCACCCGCCGGGGGAGCTCCTATAATTCACCCCTCCACTTT
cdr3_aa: CASSLGTRRGSSYNSPLHF

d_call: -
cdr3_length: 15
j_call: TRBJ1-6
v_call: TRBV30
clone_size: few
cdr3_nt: TGTGCCTGGAGTGTCGTCTGGGGGGAAAATTCACCCCTCCACTTT
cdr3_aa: CAWSVVWGENSPLHF

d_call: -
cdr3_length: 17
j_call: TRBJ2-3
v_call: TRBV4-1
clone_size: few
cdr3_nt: TGCGCCAGCAGCCAAGATCACGGTTCCTATAGCACAGATACGCAGTATTTT
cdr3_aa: CASSQDHGSYSTDTQYF

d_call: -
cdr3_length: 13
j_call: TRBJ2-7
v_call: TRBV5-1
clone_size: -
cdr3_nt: TGCGCCAGCAGGGCAGGAACCGCCTACGAGCAGTACTTC
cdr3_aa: CASRAGTAYEQYF

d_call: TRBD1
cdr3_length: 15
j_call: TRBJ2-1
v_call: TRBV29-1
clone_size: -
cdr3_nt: TGCAGCGTCCTATCAGGCAGGGGGACCTACAATGAGCAGTTCTTC
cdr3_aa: CSVLSGRGTYNEQFF

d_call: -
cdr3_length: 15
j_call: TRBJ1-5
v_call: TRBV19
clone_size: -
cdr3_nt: TGTGCCAGTAGCCAAGGCCAGGGAAGCAATCAGCCCCAGCATTTT
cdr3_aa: CASSQGQGSNQPQHF

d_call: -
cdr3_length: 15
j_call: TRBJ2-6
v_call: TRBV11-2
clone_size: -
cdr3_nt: TGTGCCAGCAGCCCTCGGGACTCTGGGGCCAACGTCCTGACTTTC
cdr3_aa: CASSPRDSGANVLTF

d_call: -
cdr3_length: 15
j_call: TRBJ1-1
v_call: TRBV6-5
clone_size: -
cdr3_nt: TGTGCCAGCAAGGGTAAAGGGAGTTTAGGCACTGAAGCTTTCTTT
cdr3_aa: CASKGKGSLGTEAFF

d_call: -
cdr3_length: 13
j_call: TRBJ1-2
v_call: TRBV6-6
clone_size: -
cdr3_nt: TGTGCCAGCAGCAACCTCCACGACTCTGGCTACACCTTC
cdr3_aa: CASSNLHDSGYTF

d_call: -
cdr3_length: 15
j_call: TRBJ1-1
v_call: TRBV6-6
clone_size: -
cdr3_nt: TGTGCCAGCAGTGAGGTTGGGACACGGAACACTGAAGCTTTCTTT
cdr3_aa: CASSEVGTRNTEAFF

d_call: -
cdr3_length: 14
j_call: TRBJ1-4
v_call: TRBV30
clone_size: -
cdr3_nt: TGTGCCTGGAGTGGGGCAGCTTCCAATGAAAAACTGTTTTTT
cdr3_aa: CAWSGAASNEKLFF

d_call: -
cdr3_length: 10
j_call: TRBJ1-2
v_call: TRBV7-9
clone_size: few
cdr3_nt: TGTGCCAGCAGCTTGCGTGGCTACACCTTC
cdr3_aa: CASSLRGYTF

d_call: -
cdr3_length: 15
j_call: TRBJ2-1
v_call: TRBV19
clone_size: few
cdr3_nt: TGTGCCAGTAGCCACCCACAGGGGGGGATAATGGAGCAGTTCTTC
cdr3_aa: CASSHPQGGIMEQFF